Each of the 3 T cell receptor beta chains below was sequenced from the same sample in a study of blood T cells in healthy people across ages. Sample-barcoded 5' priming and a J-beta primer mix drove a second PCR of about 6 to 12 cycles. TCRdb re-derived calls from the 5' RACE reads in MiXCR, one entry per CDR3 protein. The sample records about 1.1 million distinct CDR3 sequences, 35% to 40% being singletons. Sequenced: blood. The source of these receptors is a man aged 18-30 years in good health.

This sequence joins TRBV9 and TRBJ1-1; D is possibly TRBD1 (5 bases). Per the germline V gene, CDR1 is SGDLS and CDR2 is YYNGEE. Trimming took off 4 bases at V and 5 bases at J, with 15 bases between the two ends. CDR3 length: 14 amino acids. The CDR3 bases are TGTGCCAGCAGCCTACCGACGGGGGGAACTGAAGCTTTCTTT. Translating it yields CASSLPTGGTEAFF.

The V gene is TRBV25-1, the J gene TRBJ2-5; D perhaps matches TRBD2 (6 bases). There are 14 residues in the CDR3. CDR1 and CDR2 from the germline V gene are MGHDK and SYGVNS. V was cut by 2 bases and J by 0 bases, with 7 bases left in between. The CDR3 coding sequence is TGTGCCAGCAGTGAAGGGAGGAACCAAGAGACCCAGTACTTC. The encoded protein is CASSEGRNQETQYF.

CDR3 DNA sequence: TGTGCCAGCAGCCCCGCCGGGGCGTACACTGAAGCTTTCTTT. Translated, it gives CASSPAGAYTEAFF. This sequence joins TRBV5-6 and TRBJ1-1; tentatively, D is TRBD1 (5 bases). CDR3 length: 14 residues. Germline V gene lookup returns CDR1 SGHDT and CDR2 YYEEEE. V was pared by 4 bases and J by 3 bases, with 13 bases between.